The sequence of this T cell receptor (beta chain) was determined in a study of T cell clones after liver transplantation. Study details: Post-transplant blood was tracked for graft-donor-reactive T cell clones identified in a pre-transplant mixed lymphocyte reaction. Overall study findings and caveats: Small, mixed patient groups and varying post-transplant times limit these conclusions.

There are 14 residues in the CDR3. V trimming: 3 bases; J trimming: 6 bases; junction bases outside the gene matches: 6. Germline V lookup: CDR1 SGHRS, CDR2 YFSETQ. Profiled with immunoSEQ multiplex PCR; TCRdb holds only in-frame clones, not every one. The profile shows 95,000 to 110,000 clones, 75% to 85% of them singletons. Sorting of unstimulated PBMCs yielded separate CD3+CD4+ and CD3+CD8+ fractions. Remarks on this clone: Its cognate antigen is unknown.

The chain couples TRBV5-1 to TRBJ1-2, with 9 bases matching TRBD1. The source was CD4+ T cells from blood, collected before liver transplant. The receptor comes from a human donor who received a liver transplant. CDR3 amino acids: CASSSGTGFDGYTF. DNA for the CDR3: TGCGCCAGCAGCTCCGGGACAGGGTTTGATGGCTACACCTTC.